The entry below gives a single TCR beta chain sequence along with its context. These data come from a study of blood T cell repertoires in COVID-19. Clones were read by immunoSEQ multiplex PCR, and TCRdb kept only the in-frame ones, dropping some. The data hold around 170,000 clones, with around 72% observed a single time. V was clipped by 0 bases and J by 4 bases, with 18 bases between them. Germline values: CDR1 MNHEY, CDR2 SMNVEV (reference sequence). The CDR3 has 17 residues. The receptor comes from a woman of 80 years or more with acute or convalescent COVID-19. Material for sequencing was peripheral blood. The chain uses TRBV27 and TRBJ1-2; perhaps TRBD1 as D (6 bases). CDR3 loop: CASSLSGPDSWLYGYTF. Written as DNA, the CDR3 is TGTGCCAGCAGTTTATCGGGTCCGGACAGCTGGCTCTATGGCTACACCTTC.